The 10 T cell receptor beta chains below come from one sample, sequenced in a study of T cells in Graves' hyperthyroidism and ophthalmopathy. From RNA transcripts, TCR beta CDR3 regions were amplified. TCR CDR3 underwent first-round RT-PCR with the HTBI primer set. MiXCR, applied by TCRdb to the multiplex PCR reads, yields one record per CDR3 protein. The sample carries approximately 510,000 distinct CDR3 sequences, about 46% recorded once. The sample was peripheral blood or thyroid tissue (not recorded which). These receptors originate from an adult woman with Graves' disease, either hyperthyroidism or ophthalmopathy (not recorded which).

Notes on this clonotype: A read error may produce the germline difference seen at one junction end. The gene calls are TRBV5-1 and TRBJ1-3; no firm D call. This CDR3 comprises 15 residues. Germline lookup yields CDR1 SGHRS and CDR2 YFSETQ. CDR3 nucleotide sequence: TGCGCCAGCAGCTTGGACGGTACCGATGGAAGCACCATATATTTT. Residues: CASSLDGTDGSTIYF.

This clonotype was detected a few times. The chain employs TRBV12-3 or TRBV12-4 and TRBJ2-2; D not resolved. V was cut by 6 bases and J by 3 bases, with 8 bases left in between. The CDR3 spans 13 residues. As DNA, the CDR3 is TGTGCCAGCAGCCAAACAGACACCGGGGAGCTGTTTTTT. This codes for CASSQTDTGELFF.

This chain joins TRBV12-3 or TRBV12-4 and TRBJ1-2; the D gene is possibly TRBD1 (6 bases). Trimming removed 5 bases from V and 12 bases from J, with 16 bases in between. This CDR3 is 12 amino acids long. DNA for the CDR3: TGTGCCAGCAGTGTCGGGGGCTCTGGAAACACCTTC. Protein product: CASSVGGSGNTF.

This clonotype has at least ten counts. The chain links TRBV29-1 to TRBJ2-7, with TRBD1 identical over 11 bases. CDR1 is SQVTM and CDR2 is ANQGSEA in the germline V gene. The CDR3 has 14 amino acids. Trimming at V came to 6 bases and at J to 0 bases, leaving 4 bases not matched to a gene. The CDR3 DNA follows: TGCAGCGTCTCGGACAGGGGGCACTCCTACGAGCAGTACTTC. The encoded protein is CSVSDRGHSYEQYF.

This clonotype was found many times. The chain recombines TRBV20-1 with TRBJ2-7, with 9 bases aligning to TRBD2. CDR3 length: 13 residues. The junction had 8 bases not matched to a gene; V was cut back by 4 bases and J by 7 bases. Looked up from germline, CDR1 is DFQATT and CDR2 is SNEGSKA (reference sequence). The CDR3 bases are TGCAGTGCTACCCGGCGGCTAGCGGGAGAGCAGTACTTC. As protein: CSATRRLAGEQYF.

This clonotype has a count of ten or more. The CDR3 nucleotides are TGTGCCAGCAGCCCGGACGCGGGGGCCAATCAGCCCCAGCATTTT. Its translation: CASSPDAGANQPQHF. The rearrangement uses TRBV6-1 and TRBJ1-5, with D perhaps TRBD1 (6 bases). The CDR3 runs 15 residues. Trimming cost V 6 bases and J 3 bases, with 15 bases left between them. Germline V gene lookup returns CDR1 MNHNS and CDR2 SASEGT.

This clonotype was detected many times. CDR3 loop: CASSEAGGNQPQHF. The CDR3, as DNA: TGTGCCAGCAGTGAAGCGGGCGGAAATCAGCCCCAGCATTTT. This chain links TRBV6-1 with TRBJ1-5; unclear D gene. Trimming took 0 bases from V and 4 from J, leaving 7 bases between them. The length of the CDR3 is 14 residues. Per germline, CDR1 MNHNS and CDR2 SASEGT.

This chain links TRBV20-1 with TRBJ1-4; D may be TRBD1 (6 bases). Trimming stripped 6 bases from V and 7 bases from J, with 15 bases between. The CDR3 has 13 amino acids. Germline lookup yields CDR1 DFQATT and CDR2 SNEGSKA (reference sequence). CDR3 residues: CSAPWGGGEKLFF. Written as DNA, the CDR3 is TGCAGTGCCCCGTGGGGAGGGGGTGAAAAACTGTTTTTT.

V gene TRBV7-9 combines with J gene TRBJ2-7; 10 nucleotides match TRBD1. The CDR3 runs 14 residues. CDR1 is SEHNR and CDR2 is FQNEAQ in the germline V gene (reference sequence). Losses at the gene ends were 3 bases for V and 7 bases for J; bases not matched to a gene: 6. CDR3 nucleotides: TGTGCCAGCAGCTTTCGACAGGGGGCGCGGGAGCAGTACTTC. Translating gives CASSFRQGAREQYF. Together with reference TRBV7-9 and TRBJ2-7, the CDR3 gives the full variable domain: DTGVSQNPRHKITKRGQNVTFRCDPISEHNRLYWYRQTLGQGPEFLTYFQNEAQLEKSRLLSDRFSAERPKGSFSTLEIQRTEQGDSAMYLCASSFRQGAREQYFGPGTRLTVT.

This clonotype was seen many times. The CDR3 reads CASSLKENTEAFF. For the CDR3, the DNA is TGTGCCAGTAGCCTCAAGGAAAACACTGAAGCTTTCTTT. The rearrangement links TRBV19 to TRBJ1-1; D gene ambiguous. The CDR3 extends over 13 amino acids. The germline V gene encodes CDR1 LNHDA and CDR2 SQIVND (reference sequence). Deletions cut 6 bases from V and 2 bases from J, with 10 bases between.